This TCR beta chain was captured in a study of blood T cells in healthy people across ages. Primers used in a second PCR of about 7 to 12 cycles were a sample-barcoded 5' primer and a J-beta primer mix. One entry per CDR3 protein, called by TCRdb with MiXCR from the 5' RACE reads. The sample lists approximately 770,000 distinct CDR3 sequences; about three fifths were seen once. Drawn from each donor were 7.5 to 10 milliliters of peripheral blood. V trimming: 6 bases; J trimming: 12 bases; junction bases outside the gene matches: 10. Germline CDR1 reads MNHEY; CDR2 reads SMNVEV (reference sequence). CDR3 length: 15 residues.

J is TRBJ2-1 and V is TRBV27; 14 bases are shared with TRBD2. Specimen: blood. The receptor was isolated from a man under 40 in good health. As DNA, the CDR3 is TGTGCCAGCAGATCACAGACTAGCGGGAGGGTTAGGCAGTTCTTC. Its translation: CASRSQTSGRVRQFF.